Listed below are T cell receptor beta chains from one sample, sequenced in a study of T cells in localized non-small cell lung cancer. Method: immunoSEQ multiplex PCR; TCRdb's copy keeps in-frame clones and lacks some. Of 25,000 to 30,000 clones in the sample, less than 95% were seen once. The sample here was peripheral blood, taken before any cancer treatment. These receptors all come from a female donor aged 60 or older with stage I lung adenocarcinoma. The CDR3 runs from the conserved cysteine through the conserved F or W. D genes are given only for firm matches. A row's size may be missing; if present it is once, few, many or a size class.

TRBD1	NA	TRBJ2-5	TRBV5-1	TGCGCCAGCAGCTTCTACAGGGGACGCCAAGAGACCCAGTACTTC	CASSFYRGRQETQYF
TRBD2	NA	TRBJ2-7	TRBV10-3	TGTGCCATCAACCCCAGCGGGGGCCTCCCCGAGCAGTACTTC	CAINPSGGLPEQYF
NA	NA	TRBJ1-2	TRBV29-1	TGCAGCGCCAGAATCCGGGACACCACTTTGTACACCTTC	CSARIRDTTLYTF
NA	NA	TRBJ2-1	TRBV7-9	TGTGCCAGCAGCTCGACCCGTGAGGGTGCGGGTAACAATGAGCAGTTCTTC	CASSSTREGAGNNEQFF
TRBD1	NA	TRBJ2-1	TRBV30	TGTGCCTGGAGTCGGAGACAGGGGGCTTACAATGAGCAGTTCTTC	CAWSRRQGAYNEQFF
NA	NA	TRBJ1-2	TRBV5-4	TGTGCCAGCAGTCGGGACATAAATTCGGCAGGCTACACCTTC	CASSRDINSAGYTF
NA	NA	TRBJ2-7	TRBV7-2	TGTGCCAGCAGCGCAGCAAGACGGGAGCAGTACTTC	CASSAARREQYF
NA	NA	TRBJ2-7	TRBV11-3	TGTGCCAGCAGCGCAATACCGGGACCATCCTACGAGCAGTACTTC	CASSAIPGPSYEQYF
NA	NA	TRBJ1-4	TRBV29-1	TGCAGCGTTGGGGGGGCAGGGAATGAAAAACTGTTTTTT	CSVGGAGNEKLFF
NA	once	TRBJ1-4	TRBV18	TGTGCCAGCTCACCATCCCAGGGATGGGGTGAAAAACTGTTTTTT	CASSPSQGWGEKLFF
NA	NA	TRBJ2-7	TRBV28	TGTGCCAGCAGTTCCGGCAGCTACGAGCAGTACTTC	CASSSGSYEQYF
NA	NA	TRBJ1-1	TRBV6-1	TGTGCCAGCAGTGTTCACAGGATAATGAACACTGAAGCTTTCTTT	CASSVHRIMNTEAFF
NA	NA	TRBJ1-1	TRBV6-5	TGTGCCAGCAGTTCATACACTGAAGCTTTCTTT	CASSSYTEAFF
NA	NA	TRBJ2-1	TRBV11-2	TGTGCCAGCAGCCCCAGGGGGGTTGAGCAGTTCTTC	CASSPRGVEQFF
NA	once	TRBJ1-1	TRBV13	TGTGCCAGCAGAACAATGGGTGGGAGCACTGAAGCTTTCTTT	CASRTMGGSTEAFF
TRBD2	NA	TRBJ2-1	TRBV11-2	TGTGCCAGCAGCTGGCTAGCGGGGGCCCGAAGCTCCTACAATGAGCAGTTCTTC	CASSWLAGARSSYNEQFF
NA	once	TRBJ1-3	TRBV6-6	TGTGCCAGCAGTTTCGGGCAGAGATCTGGAAACACCATATATTTT	CASSFGQRSGNTIYF
NA	NA	TRBJ2-7	TRBV5-1	TGCGCCAGCAGCTTGGTAGGTTACGAGCAGTACTTC	CASSLVGYEQYF
NA	NA	TRBJ1-1	TRBV29-1	TGCAGCGTTGAATTTTTGAGGAACACTGAAGCTTTCTTT	CSVEFLRNTEAFF
TRBD2	NA	TRBJ2-7	TRBV2	TGTGCCAGCGCTCTAGCGGGGTACGCCTACGAGCAGTACTTC	CASALAGYAYEQYF
NA	NA	TRBJ1-5	TRBV19	TGTGCCAGTAGTCGGGGATTTAGCAATCAGCCTCAGCATTTT	CASSRGFSNQPQHF
NA	NA	TRBJ2-2	TRBV5-1	TGCGCCAGCAGCTTCGGCCCTTCAGGGGTGTCCACCGGGGAGCTGTTTTTT	CASSFGPSGVSTGELFF
NA	NA	TRBJ2-6	TRBV7-9	TGTGCCAGCAGCCCGAGGGCGGGCGGGGCCAACGTCCTGACTTTC	CASSPRAGGANVLTF
NA	NA	TRBJ2-2	TRBV5-1	TGCGCCAGCAGCAGGGACACTAACACCGGGGAGCTGTTTTTT	CASSRDTNTGELFF
TRBD2	NA	TRBJ2-1	TRBV19	TGTGCCAGTAGTACCAGGGGACTAGGAAGGCACAATGAGCAGTTCTTC	CASSTRGLGRHNEQFF
TRBD1	NA	TRBJ1-5	TRBV15	TGTGCCACCAGGACAGACAGGGCTAGCAATCAGCCCCAGCATTTT	CATRTDRASNQPQHF
NA	once	TRBJ2-5	TRBV11-2	TGTGCCAGCAGCTCGCTCCGGGGACCCTCCCCAGAGACCCAGTACTTC	CASSSLRGPSPETQYF
NA	once	TRBJ1-1	TRBV18	TGTGCCAGCTCTCCCGCGTTCTCGTACACTGAAGCTTTCTTT	CASSPAFSYTEAFF
NA	few	TRBJ2-1	TRBV6-6	TGTGCCAGCAGGGGCGGGGGCACCTCCTACAATGAGCAGTTCTTC	CASRGGGTSYNEQFF
NA	NA	TRBJ1-2	TRBV2	TGTGCCAGCAGTGAGAGTGGGTTCACCTTTGGCGGCTACACCTTC	CASSESGFTFGGYTF
TRBD2	few	TRBJ2-1	TRBV29-1	TGCAGCGTGTCCGGCGGGATGGGGCGGGGGGATGAGCAGTTCTTC	CSVSGGMGRGDEQFF
NA	NA	TRBJ1-2	TRBV9	TGTGCCAGCAGCGTAGTCGGGAGTGGCTACACCTTC	CASSVVGSGYTF
NA	NA	TRBJ1-1	TRBV18	TGTGCCAGCTCACCACCTCCGGTGAACACTGAAGCTTTCTTT	CASSPPPVNTEAFF
TRBD1	NA	TRBJ2-2	TRBV5-1	TGCGCCAGCAGCCGCCAGACAGGGTTGAACACCGGGGAGCTGTTTTTT	CASSRQTGLNTGELFF
NA	NA	TRBJ2-3	TRBV6-4	TGTGCCAGCAGTGACCGAGGGGGACTTAGCACAGATACGCAGTATTTT	CASSDRGGLSTDTQYF
NA	once	TRBJ2-1	TRBV6-5	TGTGCCAGCAGTATTGACAGCAACTCCTACAATGAGCAGTTCTTC	CASSIDSNSYNEQFF
TRBD1	NA	TRBJ2-7	TRBV5-1	TGCGCCAGCAGCTTGATGCGGACAGGGGGATACGAGCAGTACTTC	CASSLMRTGGYEQYF
NA	NA	TRBJ2-3	TRBV30	TGTGCCTGGAGTGTACTTAGCACAGATACGCAGTATTTT	CAWSVLSTDTQYF
NA	NA	TRBJ2-5	TRBV10-3	TGTGCCATCAGTTTGGCAGCCCAAGAGACCCAGTACTTC	CAISLAAQETQYF
NA	NA	TRBJ2-1	TRBV7-8	TGTGCCAGCGGCCTTCTAAACAATGAGCAGTTCTTC	CASGLLNNEQFF
NA	NA	TRBJ2-7	TRBV5-6	TGTGCCAGCAGCTCACTCTGGAGGGGCGCGTTAAACGAGCAGTACTTC	CASSSLWRGALNEQYF
NA	few	TRBJ1-1	TRBV30	TGTGCCTGGAGTGGGCAGACCACTGAAGCTTTCTTT	CAWSGQTTEAFF
NA	NA	TRBJ2-5	TRBV6-1	TGTGCCAGCAGTGAAGTTTGGGGTGAGACCCAGTACTTC	CASSEVWGETQYF
NA	NA	TRBJ2-2	TRBV27	TGTGCCAGCAGTTTAAGGATCGCGACCGGGGAGCTGTTTTTT	CASSLRIATGELFF
NA	NA	TRBJ1-1	TRBV5-1	TGCGCCAGCAGCTGGGGGACCGCCGAGCGGAACACTGAAGCTTTCTTT	CASSWGTAERNTEAFF
NA	NA	TRBJ1-2	TRBV1	TGCACCAGCAGCCCAGACGTACGTTTAGGAGGGGGCTACACCTTC	CTSSPDVRLGGGYTF
NA	NA	TRBJ1-2	TRBV18	TGTGCCAGCTCACCACGTCTAGATCTAGATGGCTACACCTTC	CASSPRLDLDGYTF
TRBD1	once	TRBJ1-5	TRBV28	TGTGCCAGCAGTTCCATACCGGGACAGAATCAGCCCCAGCATTTT	CASSSIPGQNQPQHF